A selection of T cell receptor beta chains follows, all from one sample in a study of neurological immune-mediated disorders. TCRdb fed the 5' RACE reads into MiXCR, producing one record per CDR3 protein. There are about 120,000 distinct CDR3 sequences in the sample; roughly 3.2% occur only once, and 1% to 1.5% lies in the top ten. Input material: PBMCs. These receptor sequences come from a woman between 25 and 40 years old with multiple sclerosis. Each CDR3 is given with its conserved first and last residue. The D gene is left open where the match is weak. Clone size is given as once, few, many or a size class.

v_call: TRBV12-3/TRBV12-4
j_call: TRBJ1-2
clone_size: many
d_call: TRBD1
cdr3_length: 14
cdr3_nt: TGTGCCAGCAGAATTGGGACAGGGGACTCTGGCTACACCTTC
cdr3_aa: CASRIGTGDSGYTF

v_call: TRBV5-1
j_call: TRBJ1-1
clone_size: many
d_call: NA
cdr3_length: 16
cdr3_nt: TGCGCCAGCAGCTTGTCAATTGTGGCAGGGCAGACTGAAGCTTTCTTT
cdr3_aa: CASSLSIVAGQTEAFF

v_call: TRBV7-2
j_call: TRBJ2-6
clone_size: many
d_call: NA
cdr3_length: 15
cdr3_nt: TGTGCCAGCAGCTCAGGCAGGGCTGGGGCCAACGTCCTGACTTTC
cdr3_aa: CASSSGRAGANVLTF

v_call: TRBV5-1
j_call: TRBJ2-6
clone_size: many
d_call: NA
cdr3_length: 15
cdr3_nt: TGCGCCAGCAGAGAGACGTACTCTGGGGCCAACGTCCTGACTTTC
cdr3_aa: CASRETYSGANVLTF

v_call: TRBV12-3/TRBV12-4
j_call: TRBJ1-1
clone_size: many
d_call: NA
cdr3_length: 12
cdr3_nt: TGTGCCAGCAGGGAATGGAACACTGAAGCTTTCTTT
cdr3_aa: CASREWNTEAFF

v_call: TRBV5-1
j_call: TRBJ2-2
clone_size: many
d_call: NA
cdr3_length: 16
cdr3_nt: TGCGCCAGCAGCTTGGCGCCCCAACCGAACACCGGGGAGCTGTTTTTT
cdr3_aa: CASSLAPQPNTGELFF

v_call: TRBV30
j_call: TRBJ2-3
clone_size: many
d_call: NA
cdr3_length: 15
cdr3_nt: TGTGCCTGGAGCGACTTGACTACCGGCACAGATACGCAGTATTTT
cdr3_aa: CAWSDLTTGTDTQYF

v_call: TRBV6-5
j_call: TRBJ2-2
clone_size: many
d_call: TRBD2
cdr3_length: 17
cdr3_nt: TGTGCCAGCAGTTACTCCTCAAGCGGGGGGGCGACCGGGGAGCTGTTTTTT
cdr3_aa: CASSYSSSGGATGELFF

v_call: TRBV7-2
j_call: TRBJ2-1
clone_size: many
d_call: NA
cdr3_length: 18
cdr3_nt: TGTGCCAGCAGCTTGATCCCTACCAAGGAGGTCCCAGACAATGAGCAGTTCTTC
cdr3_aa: CASSLIPTKEVPDNEQFF

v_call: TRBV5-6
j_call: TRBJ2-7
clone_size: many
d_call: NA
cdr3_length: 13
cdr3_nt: TGTGCCAGCAGCTTCGGAGGTCCGCGCGAGCAGTACTTC
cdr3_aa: CASSFGGPREQYF

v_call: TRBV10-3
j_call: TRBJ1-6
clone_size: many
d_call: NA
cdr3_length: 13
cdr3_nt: TGTGCCAGCGCGGGGGGGAAAAATTCACCCCTCCACTTT
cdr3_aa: CASAGGKNSPLHF

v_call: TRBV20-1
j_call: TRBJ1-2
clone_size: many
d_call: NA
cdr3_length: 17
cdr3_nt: TGCAGTGCTAGCGCGACTGGGACGGCACGGAGGGGAGATGGCTACACCTTC
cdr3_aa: CSASATGTARRGDGYTF

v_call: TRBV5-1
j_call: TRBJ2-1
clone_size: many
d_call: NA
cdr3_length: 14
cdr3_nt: TGCGCCAGCAGCCCGGGGACCCATTCCAATGAGCAGTTCTTC
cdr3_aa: CASSPGTHSNEQFF

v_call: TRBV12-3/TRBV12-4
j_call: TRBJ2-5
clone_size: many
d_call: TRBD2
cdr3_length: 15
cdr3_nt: TGTGCCAGCAGTTTAGGGGGGGACTACCGAGGGACCCAGTACTTC
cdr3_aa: CASSLGGDYRGTQYF